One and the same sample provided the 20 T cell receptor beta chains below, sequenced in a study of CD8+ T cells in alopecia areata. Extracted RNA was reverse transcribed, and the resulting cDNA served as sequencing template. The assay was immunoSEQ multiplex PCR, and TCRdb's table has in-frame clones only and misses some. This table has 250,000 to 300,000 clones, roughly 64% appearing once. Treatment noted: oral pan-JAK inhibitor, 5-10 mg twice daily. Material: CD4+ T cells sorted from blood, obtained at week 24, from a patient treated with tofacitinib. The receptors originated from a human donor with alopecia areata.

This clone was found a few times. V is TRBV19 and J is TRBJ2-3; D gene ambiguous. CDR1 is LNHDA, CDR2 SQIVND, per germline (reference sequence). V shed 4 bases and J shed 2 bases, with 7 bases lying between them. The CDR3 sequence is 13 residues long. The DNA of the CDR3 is TGTGCCAGTAGTACGGACGCCACAGATACGCAGTATTTT. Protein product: CASSTDATDTQYF.

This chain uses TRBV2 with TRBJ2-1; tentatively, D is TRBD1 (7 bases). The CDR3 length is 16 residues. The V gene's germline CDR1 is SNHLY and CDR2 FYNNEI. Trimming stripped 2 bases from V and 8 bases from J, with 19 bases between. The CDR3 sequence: CASSESPWRGLDEQFF. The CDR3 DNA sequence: TGTGCCAGCAGTGAATCGCCGTGGAGGGGGCTCGATGAGCAGTTCTTC.

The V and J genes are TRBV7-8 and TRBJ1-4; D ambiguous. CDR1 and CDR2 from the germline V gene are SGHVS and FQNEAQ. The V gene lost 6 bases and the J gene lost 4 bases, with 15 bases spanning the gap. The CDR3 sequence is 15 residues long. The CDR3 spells CASSLRRGLNEKLFF. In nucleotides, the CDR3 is TGTGCCAGCAGTTTACGGCGGGGTCTTAATGAAAAACTGTTTTTT.

CDR3 region: CASMQLAGTDTQYF. CDR3 sequence (DNA): TGTGCCAGCATGCAACTAGCGGGCACAGATACGCAGTATTTT. The chain couples TRBV2 to TRBJ2-3; 8 nucleotides agree with TRBD2. The CDR3 is made up of 14 amino acids. V dropped 7 bases and J dropped 1; count of bases not matched to a gene: 4. In germline, CDR1 is SNHLY, CDR2 FYNNEI.

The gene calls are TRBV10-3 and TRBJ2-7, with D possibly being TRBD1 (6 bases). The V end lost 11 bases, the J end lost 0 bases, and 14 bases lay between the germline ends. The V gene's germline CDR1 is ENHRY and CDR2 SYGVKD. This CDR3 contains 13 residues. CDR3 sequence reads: CASQGRDSYEQYF. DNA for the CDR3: TGTGCCTCCCAGGGGAGAGACTCCTACGAGCAGTACTTC.

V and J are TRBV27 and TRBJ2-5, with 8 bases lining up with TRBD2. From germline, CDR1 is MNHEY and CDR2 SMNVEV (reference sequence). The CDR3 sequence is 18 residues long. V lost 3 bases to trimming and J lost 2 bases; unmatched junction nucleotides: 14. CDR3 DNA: TGTGCCAGCAGTTTTCGGTCCACGCGCGGGGGGACACAAGAGACCCAGTACTTC. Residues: CASSFRSTRGGTQETQYF.

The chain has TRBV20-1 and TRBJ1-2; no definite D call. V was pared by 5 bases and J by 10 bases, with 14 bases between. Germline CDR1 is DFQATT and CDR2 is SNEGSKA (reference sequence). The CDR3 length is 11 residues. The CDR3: CSASLGRAYTF. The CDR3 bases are TGCAGTGCTTCCCTCGGGAGGGCCTACACCTTC.

The CDR3 loop reads CASSLVERTDEKLFF. The CDR3 coding sequence is TGTGCCAGCAGCTTAGTCGAGAGGACGGACGAAAAACTGTTTTTT. The chain combines TRBV7-9 with TRBJ1-4; unclear D gene. CDR1 and CDR2 (germline): SEHNR, FQNEAQ (reference sequence). CDR3 length: 15 amino acids. V was trimmed by 1 base and J by 8 bases, leaving 14 bases between them.

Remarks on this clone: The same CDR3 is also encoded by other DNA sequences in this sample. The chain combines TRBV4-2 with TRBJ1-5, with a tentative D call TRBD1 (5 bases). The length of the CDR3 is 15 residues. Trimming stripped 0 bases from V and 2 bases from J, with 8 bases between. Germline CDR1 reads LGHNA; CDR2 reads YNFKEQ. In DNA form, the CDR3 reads TGTGCCAGCAGCCAAGACGGAGGGGGCAATCAGCCCCAGCATTTT. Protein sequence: CASSQDGGGNQPQHF.

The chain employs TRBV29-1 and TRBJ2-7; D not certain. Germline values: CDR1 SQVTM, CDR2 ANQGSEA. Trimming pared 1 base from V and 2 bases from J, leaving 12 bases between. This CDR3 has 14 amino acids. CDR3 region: CSVEVGQSPYEQYF. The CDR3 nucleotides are TGCAGCGTTGAAGTTGGGCAGTCCCCCTACGAGCAGTACTTC.

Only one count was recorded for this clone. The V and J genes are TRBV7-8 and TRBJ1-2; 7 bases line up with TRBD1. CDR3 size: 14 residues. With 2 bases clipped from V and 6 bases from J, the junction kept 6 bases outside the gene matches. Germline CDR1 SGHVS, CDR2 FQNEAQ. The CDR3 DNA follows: TGTGCCAGCAGCTTACTGCAGGGGGTCGATGGCTACACCTTC. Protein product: CASSLLQGVDGYTF.

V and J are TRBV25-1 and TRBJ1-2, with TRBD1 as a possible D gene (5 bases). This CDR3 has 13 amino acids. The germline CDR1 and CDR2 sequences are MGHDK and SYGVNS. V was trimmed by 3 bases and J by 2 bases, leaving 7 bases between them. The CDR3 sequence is CASSDTGNYGYTF. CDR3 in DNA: TGTGCCAGCAGTGATACAGGAAACTATGGCTACACCTTC.

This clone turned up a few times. CDR3 amino acids: CSVDGGATNIQYF. The CDR3 DNA reads as TGCAGCGTTGACGGAGGGGCCACTAACATTCAGTACTTC. V gene TRBV29-1 combines with J gene TRBJ2-4; tentative D call: TRBD2 (6 bases). The CDR3 has 13 amino acids. Germline CDR1 is SQVTM and CDR2 is ANQGSEA. The V gene lost 3 bases and the J gene lost 7 bases, with 13 bases spanning the gap.

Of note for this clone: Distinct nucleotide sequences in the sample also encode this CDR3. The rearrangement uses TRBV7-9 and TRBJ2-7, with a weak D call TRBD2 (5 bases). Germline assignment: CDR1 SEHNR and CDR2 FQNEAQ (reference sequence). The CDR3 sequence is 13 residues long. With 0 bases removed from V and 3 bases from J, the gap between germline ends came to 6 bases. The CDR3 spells CASSLAGGYEQYF. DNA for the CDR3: TGTGCCAGCAGCTTAGCCGGAGGCTACGAGCAGTACTTC.

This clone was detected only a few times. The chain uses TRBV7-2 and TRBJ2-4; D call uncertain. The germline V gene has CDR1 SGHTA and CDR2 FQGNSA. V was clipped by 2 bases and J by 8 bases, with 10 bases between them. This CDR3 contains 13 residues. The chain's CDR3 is CASSLTGGDIQYF. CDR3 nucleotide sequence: TGTGCCAGCAGCTTAACGGGTGGGGACATTCAGTACTTC. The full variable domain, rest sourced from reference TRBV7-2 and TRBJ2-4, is GAGVSQSPSNKVTEKGKDVELRCDPISGHTALYWYRQSLGQGLEFLIYFQGNSAPDKSGLPSDRFSAERTGGSVSTLTIQRTQQEDSAVYLCASSLTGGDIQYFGAGTRLSVL.

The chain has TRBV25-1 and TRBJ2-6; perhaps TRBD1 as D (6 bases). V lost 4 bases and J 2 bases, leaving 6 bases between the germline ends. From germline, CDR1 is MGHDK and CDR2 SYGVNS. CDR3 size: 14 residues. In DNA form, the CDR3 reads TGTGCCAGCAGTGGGACAGCTGGGGCCAACGTCCTGACTTTC. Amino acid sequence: CASSGTAGANVLTF.

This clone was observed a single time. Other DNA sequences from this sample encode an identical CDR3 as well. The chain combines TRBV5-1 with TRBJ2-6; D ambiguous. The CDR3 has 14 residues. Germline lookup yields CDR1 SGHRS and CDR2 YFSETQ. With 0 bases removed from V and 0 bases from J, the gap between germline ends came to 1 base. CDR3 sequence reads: CASSLGSGANVLTF. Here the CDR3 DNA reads TGCGCCAGCAGCTTGGGCTCTGGGGCCAACGTCCTGACTTTC.

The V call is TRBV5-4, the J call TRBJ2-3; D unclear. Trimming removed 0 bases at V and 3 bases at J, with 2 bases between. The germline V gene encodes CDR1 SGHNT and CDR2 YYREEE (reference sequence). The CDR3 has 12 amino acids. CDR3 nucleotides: TGTGCCAGCAGCTTGGTTACAGATACGCAGTATTTT. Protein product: CASSLVTDTQYF.

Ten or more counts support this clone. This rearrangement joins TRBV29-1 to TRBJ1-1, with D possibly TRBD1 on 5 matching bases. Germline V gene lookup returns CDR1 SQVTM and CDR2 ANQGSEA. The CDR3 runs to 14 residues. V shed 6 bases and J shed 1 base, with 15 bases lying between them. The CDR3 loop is CSVQRGGPNTEAFF. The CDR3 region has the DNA TGCAGCGTCCAGAGGGGAGGGCCGAACACTGAAGCTTTCTTT.

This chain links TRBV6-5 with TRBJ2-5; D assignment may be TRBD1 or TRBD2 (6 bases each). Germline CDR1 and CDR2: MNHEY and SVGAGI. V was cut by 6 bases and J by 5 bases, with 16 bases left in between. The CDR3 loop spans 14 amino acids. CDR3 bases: TGTGCCAGCAGGGGGGGCGGAGGCTGGGAGACCCAGTACTTC. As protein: CASRGGGGWETQYF.